This T cell receptor beta chain was obtained from a study of T cells in Graves' hyperthyroidism and ophthalmopathy. Whole-study context: Peripheral blood was drawn at first diagnosis, prior to all treatment. The study's findings and limits: Blood shared most expanded thyroid clonotypes above 0.001.

Germline CDR1 and CDR2: SGHTA and FQGNSA. Between the trimmed V and J ends, which lost 1 base and 4 bases, there was a span of 14 bases. This CDR3 has 15 amino acids. This clonotype was found many times. What it binds is unknown. Amplification targeted TCR beta CDR3 regions from RNA transcripts. During a first-round RT-PCR of the TCR CDR3, the HTBI primer set was used. TCRdb processed the multiplex PCR reads anew with MiXCR; each CDR3 protein has one entry. The table lists hundreds of thousands of distinct CDR3 sequences, about 12% of them singletons. Sequencing was carried out using blood. The chain is built from TRBV7-2 and TRBJ2-7; TRBD1 might be the D (5 bases). The sequence was obtained from a woman between 18 and 30 years old with Graves' hyperthyroidism. CDR3 nucleotide sequence: TGTGCCAGCAGCTTAGTTACAGGTTTGGGTTACGAGCAGTACTTC. Its protein is CASSLVTGLGYEQYF.